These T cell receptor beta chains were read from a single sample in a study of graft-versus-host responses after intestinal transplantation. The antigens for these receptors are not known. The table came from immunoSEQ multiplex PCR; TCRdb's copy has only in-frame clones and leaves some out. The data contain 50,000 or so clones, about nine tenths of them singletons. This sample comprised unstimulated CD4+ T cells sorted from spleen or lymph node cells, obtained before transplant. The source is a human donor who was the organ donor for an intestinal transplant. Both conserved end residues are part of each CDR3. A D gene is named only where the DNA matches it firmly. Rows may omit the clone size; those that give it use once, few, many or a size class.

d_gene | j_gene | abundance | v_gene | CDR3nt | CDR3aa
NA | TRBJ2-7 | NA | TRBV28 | TGTGCCAGCAGGGCTAGGTGGGGCTACGAGCAGTACTTC | CASRARWGYEQYF
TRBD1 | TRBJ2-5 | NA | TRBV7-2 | TGTGCCAGCAGCCAGACAGGGGTGGGGGAGACCCAGTACTTC | CASSQTGVGETQYF
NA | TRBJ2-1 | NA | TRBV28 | TGTGCCAGCAGTTTATTGGGGGCTCTAGCGGAGGCCTACAATGAGCAGTTCTTC | CASSLLGALAEAYNEQFF
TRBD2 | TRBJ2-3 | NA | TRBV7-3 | TGTGCCAGCAGCTTAAGGTCGGGAGGGCCAGATACGCAGTATTTT | CASSLRSGGPDTQYF
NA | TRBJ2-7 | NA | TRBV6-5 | TGTGCCAGCAGTTACGGCGGTACCTACGAGCAGTACTTC | CASSYGGTYEQYF
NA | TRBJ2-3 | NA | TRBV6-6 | TGTGCCAGCAAGACGGGGGCTCTTGCAGGTGGGCAGTATTTT | CASKTGALAGGQYF
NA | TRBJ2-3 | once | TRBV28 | TGTGCCAGCAGTTTACGCACAGATACGCAGTATTTT | CASSLRTDTQYF
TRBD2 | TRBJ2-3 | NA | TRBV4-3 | TGCGCCAGCAGCCAAGACAGGGGGAGAACTAGCGGGCCTAGCACAGATACGCAGTATTTT | CASSQDRGRTSGPSTDTQYF
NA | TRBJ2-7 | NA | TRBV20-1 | TGCAGTGCTAGAGAGCGGTACGAGCAGTACTTC | CSARERYEQYF
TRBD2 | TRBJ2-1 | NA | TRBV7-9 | TGTGCCAGCAGGTCTCGGGAGGGGTACAATGAGCAGTTCTTC | CASRSREGYNEQFF
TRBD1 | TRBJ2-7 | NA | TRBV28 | TGTGCCAGCAGTTTGGACAGGGGGCGTTCCAACTACGAGCAGTACTTC | CASSLDRGRSNYEQYF
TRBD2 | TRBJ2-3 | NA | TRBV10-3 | TGTGCCATCAGTACCCCAGGGACTAGCGGGAGTCTAAGCACAGATACGCAGTATTTT | CAISTPGTSGSLSTDTQYF
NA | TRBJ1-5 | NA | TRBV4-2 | TGTGCCAGCAGCCAAGAGGGCAGTCCATATAGCAATCAGCCCCAGCATTTT | CASSQEGSPYSNQPQHF
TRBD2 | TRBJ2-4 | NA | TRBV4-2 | TGTGCCAGCAGCCAAGATAGAGGGCTAGCGGGAGGGCCGGACATTCAGTACTTC | CASSQDRGLAGGPDIQYF
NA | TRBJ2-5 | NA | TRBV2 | TGTGCCAGCAGTGAATTCCAAGAGACCCAGTACTTC | CASSEFQETQYF